The sequence of this TCR beta chain was determined in a study of blood T cell repertoires in COVID-19. Study at large: T cells, B-cell-depleted T cells, or PBMCs provided the cDNA or gDNA that served as material.

Germline V gene lookup returns CDR1 MNHNS and CDR2 SASEGT. The CDR3 is 15 residues long. V shed 0 bases and J shed 3 bases, with 11 bases lying between them. Original handling: How many nucleated cells were present was estimated from reference gene primer amplification. Generated by immunoSEQ multiplex PCR, the TCRdb table keeps only in-frame clones and is missing some. The D gene and trimming were derived from the DNA, and the V and J assignments and clone size from that table. The sample holds about 140,000 clones, roughly 83% seen once. The specimen was PBMCs or T cells enriched from blood (not recorded which). J is TRBJ1-2 and V is TRBV6-1; D may be TRBD1 (6 bases). This TCR was recovered from a man aged 35-49 years with acute COVID-19. CDR3 DNA sequence: TGTGCCAGCAGTGAAGCCGTGGGGGGGCACTATGGCTACACCTTC. Protein sequence: CASSEAVGGHYGYTF.